This T cell receptor (beta chain) is from a study of cytomegalovirus exposure and HLA in healthy donors (dated by TCRdb to the late 2010s). Some background on the complete study: An earlier analysis of approximately 550 of the donors reported about 290 Gb of sequence data and 100 million to 140 million unique TCR beta sequences from roughly 200 million T cells. An early release that covered approximately 600 HLA-typed donors contained approximately 300 gigabases of sequencing data and 70 million to 100 million unique TCR sequences. Of the 350 to 450 genotyped donors, less than 90% were placed in the genetic ancestry cluster associated with self-reported Caucasian donors. The study was designed to test whether signatures of past pathogen exposure could be identified by cataloging public T cell receptors. Using immunosequencing, the study profiled T cell repertoires from around 680 subjects and related those repertoires to cytomegalovirus serostatus. Besides the first cohort of under 700 subjects, a separate validation cohort made up of around 120 different subjects was used. To predict cytomegalovirus infection status, the study combined high-throughput TCR immunosequencing, statistical association of individual TCRs with disease status, and machine learning. A later analysis re-analyzed previously published TCR beta repertoires from 550 to 700 donors and added high-resolution HLA genotyping to study TCR occurrence patterns. The later analysis used no new phenotypic data to find candidate immune exposures, relying instead on TCR beta sequences and their occurrence across donors. An earlier analysis of around 580 of the donors used high-throughput TCR beta sequencing to judge whether each TCR beta V gene segment behaved as functional or pseudogenic. Donor age, sex, ethnicity and CMV serostatus were collected together with the repertoire data. Genome-wide SNP genotypes for about 60% of the 666 donors were used in a later genetic analysis, which treated that subset as a discovery cohort. All discovery cohort repertoires had been generated using a single sequencing platform. HLA typing covered class I and class II loci at four-digit resolution. The number of donors typed differed by locus, with about 620-630 for A, B, C, DRB1 and DQB1, around 500 for DQA1, 606 for DPA1, and under 490 for DPB1. Roughly 5 DR-DQ haplotypes were handled as single units for association and clustering, since linkage in the cohort was strong. Among several hundred genotyped donors of the cohort, an average of roughly 230,000 unique TCR beta nucleotide sequences was sequenced per donor, of which 15% to 20% were non-productive. Broad study findings and their caveats: A cluster of highly shared sequence variants was judged likely to represent a technical artifact of the sequencing pipeline. In both the original and validation cohorts, the classifier was reported to diagnose cytomegalovirus status with high specificity and sensitivity. A later genetic analysis associated a missense DCLRE1C variant with V-gene and J-gene trimming of TCR beta chains, and an independent cohort replicated the association. A further reported finding was that TCR beta sequences accurately predicted the HLA-A and HLA-B alleles for most subjects in the first cohort. In an earlier analysis of roughly 560 of the donors, most TCR beta V segments were observed in productive rearrangements about 90% or about 30% of the time, broadly matching IMGT annotations. At a false discovery rate of 0.05, a later analysis linked 16,951 TCR beta sequences to specific HLA alleles. According to a later analysis, most CMV-associated TCR beta chains appeared to be HLA-restricted, and the HLA associations seemed to be driven largely by CMV exposure. Some IMGT-functional V segments, including TRBV6-2 and TRBV6-3, could not be told apart with the 87-base-pair reads, so those segments were excluded. When HLA alleles, especially DR and DQ, strongly co-occurred, attributing TCR associations to individual alleles was difficult. Three of the identified cytomegalovirus-associated TCR beta chains were confirmed in vitro to be specific for cytomegalovirus antigens. While some public TCRs were present in many individuals, most TCR sequences turned up only very rarely across donors. In the study, about 150 TCR beta chains were listed as associated with cytomegalovirus. Presence/absence analyses assumed roughly uniform sequencing depth across donors, an assumption that may not hold. Because counts were too low, about 17 rarely observed V segments, including chromosome 9 orphons, were excluded from the earlier analysis of 587 of the donors. Because HLA typing was missing for some donors at each locus, association tests included only the typed subset. A later analysis found that HLA-associated TCR beta chains were more clonally expanded and had lower generation probabilities than equally common non-associated chains. A later analysis found that TCR association rates varied across HLA loci, with DRB1 alleles showing the most associated TCRs and HLA-C alleles the fewest. A later analysis reported that several top co-occurrence clusters appeared linked to parvovirus B19, influenza, CMV and Epstein-Barr virus. Compared with the roughly 600-donor mean, donors in an Asian-associated ancestry cluster had fewer N-insertions in productive TCRs, according to a later genetic analysis. Correlated functional status among segregating V segments might reflect linkage disequilibrium, but an unknown experimental factor could not be ruled out. According to the authors, the approach could potentially be generalized to other disease states and immunological phenotypes. CMV serostatus was the only immune exposure information available for the cohort. This cohort had only TCR beta chains sequenced, and the lack of alpha or paired-chain data limited which features could be detected.

The cohort was made up of under 800 healthy bone marrow donors. All cohort members were sampled while nominally healthy, although unrecorded immune exposures were likely present. The donor tested CMV seronegative, placing the donor among the 350 or so seronegative members of the cohort. Each donor provided a peripheral blood sample, and peripheral blood mononuclear cells were used for TCR beta sequencing. Genomic DNA was extracted from the blood cell samples with the Qiagen DNeasy Blood Extraction Kit. Preparation of the library involved the immunoSEQ multiplex PCR assay. For the multiplex PCR, a mixture combining 60 forward primers for TCR Vbeta segments and 13 reverse primers for TCR Jbeta segments was used. A multiplex PCR assay on genomic DNA amplified the CDR3 region of rearranged TCR beta genes. The Illumina HiSeq System was used to sequence the amplified TCR beta libraries as 87-base-pair reads. Turning to the authors' computational methods: A later analysis tallied roughly 80 million unique TCR beta chains across the 666 repertoires, and some 10 million of those chains were shared by two or more donors. Raw reads were error-corrected and collapsed into unique sequences with a nearest-neighbor algorithm that merged closely related sequences to remove PCR and sequencing errors. CDR3 sequences were aligned to IMGT reference sequences to assign V, D and J gene segments. For a sequence to be retained, a match of at least six nucleotides to both a V gene segment and a J gene segment was required. Rearrangements were called productive when the CDR3 lacked stop codons and stayed in frame with V and J; all others were non-productive. CDR3 was defined by IMGT convention, running from the second conserved V-encoded cysteine to the conserved J-encoded phenylalanine. The earlier analysis of about 640 of the donors excluded any sequence lacking an unambiguous match to a single V gene segment. An earlier analysis of around 600 of the donors classified V segments as functional when productive rearrangements were above 56.7% and as segregating when the standard deviation between donors was above 5%. A statistical classification framework was developed to diagnose cytomegalovirus status using the catalog of TCR beta chain sequences. In a later analysis, TCR nucleotide sequences were compared against IMGT/GENE-DB human TR gene sequences so that V and J genes could be assigned. In a later analysis, CDR3 sequences and most-parsimonious VDJ recombination scenarios were assigned using the TCRdist pipeline. In a later analysis, each TCR beta chain was defined by its CDR3 amino acid sequence together with its V-gene family, and reads lacking a unique V-gene family were excluded. A later analysis removed several hundred highly shared, low-generation-probability nucleotide sequences to deal with suspected cross-contamination and a sequencing artifact. For each public chain, a later analysis derived a clonal expansion index from normalized ranks of inferred template counts within each repertoire. Generation probabilities in a later analysis came from a VDJ recombination model fitted to out-of-frame rearrangements, and those results were checked against IGoR. In a later analysis, hypergeometric tests were used to score TCR-TCR, TCR-HLA and TCR-CMV co-occurrence, with a repertoire-size bias correction applied to TCR pairs. In a later analysis, false discovery rates were estimated by permuting HLA or CMV assignments 20 times. A later analysis grouped co-occurring TCRs with DBSCAN, adding TCRdist sequence similarity when clustering within HLA-allele-positive subsets. Co-occurrence clustering excluded repertoires with fewer than 30,000 or more than 120,000 public chains, plus five with anomalous nucleotide sharing. TCRdb re-hosts the immuneACCESS table, in-frame sequences only. Its copies lack some clones; in the studies checked, an unresolved V gene accounts for under half of them, and the cause for the rest is not known. D and trimming come from the DNA, and the V and J calls and clone size come from that table. The sample records around 92,000 clones, approximately 80% of which are singletons. Approximately 2% of the sample rests with the top ten.

The germline V gene yields MNHEY for CDR1 and SVGAGI for CDR2. V and J lose 6 bases and 8 bases, and a span of 20 bases separates them. The CDR3 contains 15 residues, cysteine and phenylalanine counted. Only the CDR3 DNA is retained, 45 bases long and in frame from the first base. Comment on this clone: What this receptor recognizes is not known. No per-base quality is available; no much larger clone lies one base away.

The V gene is TRBV6-5 and the J gene is TRBJ1-3; a tentative D call is TRBD1 (5 bases match). Sequencing was carried out using PBMCs. The receptor was isolated from a young man in good health and CMV-seronegative. The bases read TGTGCCAGCAGGTCGGACATCACGGCGGCTGACACCATATATTTT. Its protein is CASRSDITAADTIYF.